This TCR beta chain was observed in a study of Graves' ophthalmopathy and Graves' hyperthyroidism. Across the study: The study drew peripheral blood at initial diagnosis, before any treatment. The study, taken as a whole, reports: Among thyroid clonotypes expanded above 0.001 frequency, most also appeared in blood.

To note about this clonotype: Its antigen is not identified.

Uncontrolled infections, other autoimmune diseases, pregnancy or lactation barred patients from enrollment. Fresh peripheral blood (approximately 9.2 ml) yielded the PBMCs. RNA transcripts served as template for amplifying TCR beta CDR3 sequences. HTBI primers served in a first-round RT-PCR, which a second-round multiplex PCR followed. TCRdb reprocessed the multiplex PCR reads with MiXCR, giving one entry per CDR3 protein. This sample yields almost 400,000 distinct CDR3 sequences, of which around 16% are seen a single time; approximately 1.4% belongs to the top ten. V lost 6 bases, J lost 2 bases, and 14 bases stayed unmatched. The CDR3 consists of 16 residues. Germline lookup yields CDR1 DFQATT and CDR2 SNEGSKA (reference sequence).

The chain employs TRBV20-1 and TRBJ2-5; TRBD2 matches at 8 bases. This TCR derives from a woman younger than 35 with Graves' ophthalmopathy. What was sequenced was peripheral blood. The CDR3 nucleotides read TGCAGTGCGAAGAAGGTCGCGGGAGGCCTTCAAGAGACCCAGTACTTC. Translated: CSAKKVAGGLQETQYF.